The TCR beta chain described here comes from a study of T cell repertoires in cytomegalovirus infection. Study-wide results and caveats: Clonotypes of TCR beta that were HLA-C-restricted and CMV-specific dominated the ex vivo response. People with CMV and the relevant HLA were identified by cumulative public TCR beta family frequency.

The table lists this clonotype with many counts. Its antigen remains unidentified. TCRdb called the reads again in MiXCR, with one record for every CDR3 protein. The data hold nearly 550,000 distinct CDR3 sequences, with about 15% observed a single time. V lost 1 base and J lost 0, with 15 bases in between. This CDR3 is 17 amino acids long. Sequencing was done on a sample of CD8+ T cells from PBMCs. The J gene is TRBJ1-1, the V gene TRBV12-3 or TRBV12-4; weak D call: TRBD1 (6 bases). The receptor's source is a human donor in good health (CMV status not recorded). Some clones in this sample may be carry-over from other donors' samples. Here the CDR3 DNA reads TGTGCCAGCAGTTTAGGGGTAGGGGGGCGAATGAACACTGAAGCTTTCTTT. Translating gives CASSLGVGGRMNTEAFF.